These 26 T cell receptor beta chains were sequenced from one sample in a study of T cell responses to AZD1222 COVID-19 vaccine. Only in-frame clones appear in the TCRdb table, and some are missing; sequencing was by immunoSEQ multiplex PCR. Counted here are roughly 100,000 clones, roughly 88% occurring once; the ten biggest clones make up around 2.3%. The sample in question was peripheral blood, obtained on day 0 of AZD1222 vaccination. These receptors were taken from an adult in good health.

The chain uses TRBV7-6 and TRBJ2-1; tentatively, D is TRBD2 (6 bases). V dropped 4 bases and J dropped 4 bases, with 17 bases sitting between them. Germline V gene lookup returns CDR1 SGHVS and CDR2 FNYEAQ. This CDR3 contains 16 residues. CDR3 coding DNA: TGTGCCAGCAGCTCCTTTCGGGGGAGAGGGTACAATGAGCAGTTCTTC. Protein sequence: CASSSFRGRGYNEQFF.

This sequence joins TRBV5-1 and TRBJ2-3; D possibly uses TRBD1 or TRBD2 (5 bases each). The CDR3 length is 15 residues. V was cut by 5 bases and J by 2 bases, with 15 bases left in between. From germline, CDR1 is SGHRS and CDR2 YFSETQ. The CDR3 spells CASRRIGDDTDTQYF. CDR3 nucleotides: TGCGCCAGCAGACGGATAGGGGACGACACAGATACGCAGTATTTT.

V usage is TRBV21-1 and J usage is TRBJ1-2. TRBV21-1 is a pseudogene locus. CDR3 size: 13 residues. In DNA, the CDR3 is TGTCCCAGCCACGACCGGGGGGCTGAAGGCTACACCTTC. Its protein is CPSHDRGAEGYTF.

The chain couples TRBV7-2 to TRBJ1-1; 7 bases map to TRBD1. This CDR3 spans 16 amino acids. CDR1 is SGHTA, CDR2 FQGNSA, per germline. The trim removed 5 bases at V and 1 base at J, leaving 10 bases unmatched. The CDR3 bases are TGTGCCAGCAGCGTCCAGGGGGGGCTGGGGAACACTGAAGCTTTCTTT. Its translation is CASSVQGGLGNTEAFF.

V is TRBV29-1 and J is TRBJ1-1, with D uncertain. CDR1 is SQVTM and CDR2 is ANQGSEA in the germline V gene. Deletions cut 3 bases from V and 9 bases from J, with 8 bases between. The CDR3 totals 10 residues. CDR3 DNA: TGCAGCGTTGAGTCTGGGAAAGCTTTCTTT. Its protein is CSVESGKAFF.

V usage is TRBV24-1 and J usage is TRBJ2-3; 10 positions match TRBD2. This CDR3 is built from 13 residues. Germline CDR1 is KGHDR and CDR2 is SFDVKD. J gave up 4 bases and V 7 bases, and 1 base lay outside the gene matches. The CDR3 spells CATRAGGADTQYF. DNA of the CDR3: TGTGCCACCAGAGCGGGAGGGGCAGATACGCAGTATTTT.

This chain uses TRBV6-5 with TRBJ1-5; D unresolved. Germline V gene sequence: CDR1 MNHEY, CDR2 SVGAGI. V was shortened by 9 bases and J by 7 bases, with 13 bases between the two germline ends. CDR3 length: 12 residues. CDR3 nucleotides: TGTGCCAGTCTGGTTCCAGGACAGCCCCAGCATTTT. Amino acids: CASLVPGQPQHF.

The chain employs TRBV5-3 and TRBJ2-7, with D tentatively TRBD1 or TRBD2 (5 bases each). TRBV5-3 falls under the ORF class, with uncertain function. The CDR3 runs 16 residues. Trimming removed 4 bases from V and 3 bases from J, with 20 bases in between. CDR3 in DNA: TGTGCCAGAAGCCCCTTAGACCCGGGACCTAACTACGAGCAGTACTTC. Translation: CARSPLDPGPNYEQYF.

The chain links TRBV3-1 (or the pseudogene TRBV3-2) to TRBJ1-1; D is uncertain. Germline CDR1 LGHDT, CDR2 YNNKEL (reference sequence). V was pared by 9 bases and J by 0 bases, with 8 bases between. This CDR3 has 12 amino acids. CDR3 sequence: CARGRVNTEAFF. The CDR3 nucleotides are TGTGCCAGAGGCAGAGTGAACACTGAAGCTTTCTTT.

The genes are TRBV5-1 and TRBJ2-7, with D maybe TRBD2 (6 bases). The germline V gene has CDR1 SGHRS and CDR2 YFSETQ. The CDR3 covers 14 residues. Trimming shortened V by 4 bases and J by 3 bases, and 14 bases separated the two germline ends. The CDR3 loop reads CASSPGTGVYEQYF. The CDR3 DNA is TGCGCCAGCAGCCCCGGGACGGGGGTCTACGAGCAGTACTTC.

V and J are TRBV18 and TRBJ1-1; 7 bases fit TRBD1. The CDR3 is 13 amino acids. Germline V gene data show CDR1 as KGHSH and CDR2 as LQKENI. V shed 5 bases and J 11 bases; nucleotides not matched to a gene: 11. The CDR3 loop is CASSSGTAREAFF. The CDR3 DNA sequence: TGTGCCAGCTCATCCGGGACAGCAAGAGAGGCTTTCTTT.

V usage is TRBV7-8 and J usage is TRBJ2-5; D unclear. The germline gives CDR1 SGHVS, CDR2 FQNEAQ. The germline V and J ends were trimmed by 2 bases and 5 bases, with 6 bases remaining between them. CDR3 length: 12 amino acids. The CDR3 DNA reads TGTGCCAGCAGCTTATTGGGGGAGACCCAGTACTTC. Its protein product is CASSLLGETQYF.

The chain joins TRBV6-5 to TRBJ2-7, with D tentatively TRBD2 (5 bases). Trimming took 0 bases from V and 3 from J, leaving 12 bases between them. Germline CDR1 is MNHEY and CDR2 is SVGAGI. CDR3 length: 15 residues. The CDR3 nucleotides are TGTGCCAGCAGTTACTCCGCTAGCTACGACTACGAGCAGTACTTC. This gives the protein CASSYSASYDYEQYF.

This chain joins TRBV7-8 and TRBJ2-7, with D possibly being TRBD1 or TRBD2 (5 bases each). The CDR3 extends over 15 amino acids. Per germline, CDR1 SGHVS and CDR2 FQNEAQ. V lost 5 bases and J lost 0, with 14 bases in between. CDR3 bases: TGTGCCAGCAGCCCAGGGACGGGGATCTCCTACGAGCAGTACTTC. It encodes CASSPGTGISYEQYF.

V usage is TRBV7-8 and J usage is TRBJ2-7, with 7 positions matching TRBD2. Per germline, CDR1 SGHVS and CDR2 FQNEAQ. V shed 0 bases and J 0 bases; nucleotides not matched to a gene: 14. The CDR3 runs to 19 residues. The CDR3 spells CASSLAPSGGTKSSYEQYF. Written as DNA, the CDR3 is TGTGCCAGCAGCTTAGCCCCTAGCGGCGGTACTAAAAGCTCCTACGAGCAGTACTTC. Drawing the rest from reference TRBV7-8 and TRBJ2-7, the complete variable domain is GAGVSQSPRYKVAKRGQDVALRCDPISGHVSLFWYQQALGQGPEFLTYFQNEAQLDKSGLPSDRFFAERPEGSVSTLKIQRTQQEDSAVYLCASSLAPSGGTKSSYEQYFGPGTRLTVT.

V usage is TRBV2 and J usage is TRBJ1-1; a possible D gene is TRBD1 (5 bases). Between the trimmed V and J ends, which lost 3 bases and 2 bases, there was a span of 7 bases. This CDR3 has 13 amino acids. CDR1 is SNHLY and CDR2 is FYNNEI in the germline V gene. The CDR3, as DNA: TGTGCCAGCAGTGATCAGGGAAACACTGAAGCTTTCTTT. Translating it yields CASSDQGNTEAFF.

The rearrangement joins TRBV6-2 or TRBV6-3 to TRBJ2-7, with 11 bases fitting TRBD2. V gave up 6 bases and J gave up 0 bases; unmatched junction bases: 4. Germline V gene data show CDR1 as MNHEY and CDR2 as SVGEGT. The CDR3 contains 15 residues. CDR3 sequence (DNA): TGTGCCAGCAGCCAGACTAGCGGGACCTCCTACGAGCAGTACTTC. It translates to CASSQTSGTSYEQYF.

The rearrangement links TRBV7-4 to TRBJ1-6; maybe TRBD1 (5 bases). The CDR3 covers 19 residues. V lost 8 bases and J 8 bases, leaving 31 bases between the germline ends. Germline V gene sequence: CDR1 SGHVT, CDR2 SQSDAQ. The CDR3 loop reads CASGLTRQGLIREDSPLHF. DNA for the CDR3: TGTGCCAGCGGACTAACGCGGCAGGGCCTTATTCGGGAGGATTCACCCCTCCACTTT. The full variable domain, its missing parts supplied by reference TRBV7-4 and TRBJ1-6, is GAGVSQSPRYKVAKRGRDVALRCDSISGHVTLYWYRQTLGQGSEVLTYSQSDAQRDKSGRPSGRFSAERPERSVSTLKIQRTEQGDSAVYLCASGLTRQGLIREDSPLHFGNGTRLTVT.

This chain connects TRBV3-1 (or the pseudogene TRBV3-2) to TRBJ2-7; weak D call: TRBD1 (5 bases). The CDR3 consists of 14 residues. The germline gives CDR1 LGHDT, CDR2 YNNKEL (reference sequence). With 4 bases removed from V and 0 bases from J, the gap between germline ends came to 10 bases. This chain's CDR3 is CASSPRQSSYEQYF. CDR3 nucleotides: TGTGCCAGCAGCCCAAGACAGAGCTCCTACGAGCAGTACTTC.

The chain joins TRBV5-1 to TRBJ2-3, with D tentatively TRBD1 (6 bases). V lost 2 bases and J lost 3, with 13 bases in between. This CDR3 region has 15 residues. Germline V CDR1 and CDR2: SGHRS, YFSETQ. Here the CDR3 reads CASSLRDRFTDTQYF. The CDR3 region has the DNA TGCGCCAGCAGCTTACGAGACAGGTTTACAGATACGCAGTATTTT.

The chain is built from TRBV28 and TRBJ1-6; D call uncertain. The V gene's germline CDR1 is MDHEN and CDR2 SYDVKM. The CDR3 totals 17 residues. The V end was cut by 2 bases, the J end by 0 bases, with 11 bases between. The CDR3 nucleotides read TGTGCCAGCAGTTTAACGGCCAAGAGCTCCTATAATTCACCCCTCCACTTT. The encoded protein is CASSLTAKSSYNSPLHF.

The chain is built from TRBV28 and TRBJ1-2, with a possible D match to TRBD1 (5 bases). Trimming took off 4 bases at V and 8 bases at J, with 14 bases between the two ends. The germline V gene encodes CDR1 MDHEN and CDR2 SYDVKM. The CDR3 contains 13 residues. CDR3 region: CASSYGQGVGYTF. In nucleotides, the CDR3 is TGTGCCAGCAGTTATGGGCAGGGAGTAGGCTACACCTTC.

In this sample, this clone turned up once. The chain links TRBV3-1 (or the pseudogene TRBV3-2) to TRBJ2-5; 13 nucleotides match TRBD2. The CDR3 covers 16 residues. V was clipped by 5 bases and J by 1 base; unmatched bases: 4. Germline V gene lookup returns CDR1 LGHDT and CDR2 YNNKEL (reference sequence). This CDR3 is CASSWGTSGTQETQYF. The CDR3 region has the DNA TGTGCCAGCAGCTGGGGGACTAGCGGGACCCAAGAGACCCAGTACTTC.

V usage is TRBV19 and J usage is TRBJ1-5; 8 bases match TRBD1. Germline lookup yields CDR1 LNHDA and CDR2 SQIVND (reference sequence). V shed 4 bases, J shed 5 bases, and the junction held 1 base outside the gene matches. The length of the CDR3 is 13 residues. In DNA, the CDR3 is TGTGCCAGTAGTACGACAGGGGATCAGCCCCAGCATTTT. Its translation is CASSTTGDQPQHF.

This clone was seen just once. The rearrangement uses TRBV6-5 and TRBJ1-2; TRBD1 agrees at 8 bases. V shed 6 bases and J 7 bases; nucleotides not matched to a gene: 4. This CDR3 spans 12 amino acids. Germline V gene data show CDR1 as MNHEY and CDR2 as SVGAGI. The CDR3 DNA reads TGTGCCAGCAGGCAGGGGGCGGGTGGCTACACCTTC. This sequence encodes CASRQGAGGYTF.

The chain carries TRBV5-1 and TRBJ1-4, with unresolved D. CDR3 length equals 15 residues. CDR1 is SGHRS and CDR2 is YFSETQ in the germline V gene. Trimming pared 0 bases from V and 5 bases from J, leaving 11 bases between. This chain's CDR3 is CASSLGASSNEKLFF. The CDR3 DNA follows: TGCGCCAGCAGCTTGGGTGCAAGTTCCAATGAAAAACTGTTTTTT. The entire variable domain, with the rest obtained from reference TRBV5-1 and TRBJ1-4, is as follows: KAGVTQTPRYLIKTRGQQVTLSCSPISGHRSVSWYQQTPGQGLQFLFEYFSETQRNKGNFPGRFSGRQFSNSRSEMNVSTLELGDSALYLCASSLGASSNEKLFFGSGTQLSVL.